A single T cell receptor (beta chain) is shown here with its context. The data originate from a study of cytomegalovirus exposure and HLA in healthy donors. A multiplex PCR was run with 60 Vbeta primers and 13 Jbeta primers. Using immunoSEQ multiplex PCR, the repertoire was profiled, and TCRdb retains in-frame clones only, with some absent. Among 80,000 to 90,000 clones listed, 80% to 90% were seen once. The CDR3 totals 13 residues. Trimming stripped 6 bases from V and 0 bases from J, with 6 bases between. Germline V CDR1 and CDR2: MGHRA, YSYEKL. This clonotype originated in a woman in her 30s in good health and CMV-seronegative. The V and J genes are TRBV4-1 and TRBJ2-4; D not certain. The sample was PBMCs. The CDR3 sequence is CASRSLAKNIQYF. For the CDR3, the DNA is TGCGCCAGCAGGTCACTAGCCAAAAACATTCAGTACTTC.